The 28 T cell receptor beta chains listed next were all sequenced from one sample in a study of T cells in Graves' hyperthyroidism and ophthalmopathy. RNA transcripts served as the template for amplifying TCR beta CDR3 regions. First-round RT-PCR of the TCR CDR3 relied on the HTBI primer set. In TCRdb, the multiplex PCR reads were re-called with MiXCR into one record per CDR3 protein. This repertoire shows 300,000 to 400,000 distinct CDR3 sequences, 21% found once; its top ten account for about 50%. Material: blood. The receptors derive from a woman aged 50 to 60 with Graves' hyperthyroidism.

This clonotype occurred many times. The rearrangement joins TRBV29-1 to TRBJ2-1; a weak D match, TRBD1 (5 bases). CDR1 is SQVTM, CDR2 ANQGSEA, per germline. The ends were cut back, 5 bases at V and 4 bases at J, with 12 bases in the middle. The CDR3 loop spans 13 amino acids. Here the CDR3 DNA reads TGCAGCGTTTCCCAGGGTCAATACAATGAGCAGTTCTTC. Encoded protein: CSVSQGQYNEQFF.

The gene calls are TRBV3-1 and TRBJ2-7, with TRBD1 matching 7 bases. Germline V gene data show CDR1 as LGHDT and CDR2 as YNNKEL (reference sequence). CDR3 length equals 15 residues. With 2 bases clipped from V and 4 bases from J, the junction kept 8 bases outside the gene matches. As DNA, the CDR3 is TGTGCCAGCAGCCAATTGGCAGGGGGACCTTACGAGCAGTACTTC. As protein: CASSQLAGGPYEQYF.

This clonotype was found many times. The chain recombines TRBV6-1 with TRBJ1-5, with 10 bases lining up with TRBD1. The CDR3 spans 14 residues. With V trimmed by 4 bases and J by 6 bases, 3 bases remained unmatched. The germline V gene has CDR1 MNHNS and CDR2 SASEGT. CDR3 sequence reads: CASSGGQGTQPQHF. CDR3 in DNA: TGTGCCAGCAGTGGGGGACAGGGGACTCAGCCCCAGCATTTT.

The chain has TRBV7-8 and TRBJ2-5; D is possibly TRBD2 (7 bases). The CDR3 totals 17 residues. Trimming took 7 bases from V and 6 from J, leaving 27 bases between them. Germline V gene lookup returns CDR1 SGHVS and CDR2 FQNEAQ. The DNA for the CDR3 is TGTGCCAGCACCTCCCTTAGGGCAACAGGGAGGGAAAAGACCCAGTACTTC. Translation: CASTSLRATGREKTQYF.

This clonotype was seen at least ten times. The chain couples TRBV28 to TRBJ2-7; D unclear. CDR3 size: 13 residues. V was shortened by 5 bases and J by 6 bases, with 14 bases between the two germline ends. Per germline, CDR1 MDHEN and CDR2 SYDVKM. CDR3 coding DNA: TGTGCCAGCAGTATTCCTCTCTGGGGCGAGCAGTACTTC. Translated, it gives CASSIPLWGEQYF.

The chain carries TRBV4-1 and TRBJ1-2, with D possibly matching TRBD1 (5 bases). Germline V gene sequence: CDR1 MGHRA, CDR2 YSYEKL. This CDR3 is 16 amino acids long. Between the trimmed V and J ends, which lost 0 bases and 4 bases, there was a span of 15 bases. The CDR3 protein is CASSQDRQGLSYGYTF. CDR3 nucleotides: TGCGCCAGCAGCCAAGATAGGCAGGGTCTCTCCTATGGCTACACCTTC.

This rearrangement joins TRBV3-1 to TRBJ2-2; no definite D call. The CDR3 totals 14 residues. The germline gives CDR1 LGHDT, CDR2 YNNKEL (reference sequence). Deletions cut 1 base from V and 1 base from J, with 4 bases between. For the CDR3, the DNA is TGTGCCAGCAGCCAAGTGAGGAACACCGGGGAGCTGTTTTTT. It specifies CASSQVRNTGELFF.

Ten or more counts support this clonotype. V is TRBV2 and J is TRBJ2-7, with 12 bases matching TRBD1. Losses at the gene ends were 7 bases for V and 7 bases for J; bases not matched to a gene: 11. This CDR3 is 15 amino acids long. Germline CDR1 and CDR2: SNHLY and FYNNEI. CDR3 residues: CASKTPGQGAREQYF. In nucleotides, the CDR3 is TGTGCCAGCAAAACACCGGGACAGGGGGCGCGAGAGCAGTACTTC.

This clonotype occurred many times. The rearrangement joins TRBV5-8 to TRBJ2-5; D is unclear. The CDR3 contains 15 residues. Per the germline V gene, CDR1 is SGHTS and CDR2 is YDEGEE. Trimming stripped 4 bases from V and 1 base from J, with 14 bases between. The CDR3 sequence: CASSTGVAPQETQYF. The CDR3 DNA is TGTGCCAGCAGCACTGGCGTGGCACCCCAAGAGACCCAGTACTTC.

At least ten counts were recorded for this clonotype. The chain links TRBV15 to TRBJ2-2; 13 bases are shared with TRBD2. The CDR3 sequence is 16 residues long. Unmatched junction bases numbered 6, after V lost 6 bases and J lost 5 bases. The germline CDR1 and CDR2 sequences are LNHNV and YYDKDF (reference sequence). The CDR3 sequence is CATSQGLAGVTGELFF. The CDR3 DNA reads as TGTGCCACCAGTCAAGGACTAGCGGGGGTAACCGGGGAGCTGTTTTTT.

This clonotype was seen only once. This chain joins TRBV2 and TRBJ1-5; 7 nucleotides agree with TRBD1. V lost 5 bases, J lost 4 bases, and 14 bases stayed unmatched. There are 17 residues in the CDR3. Germline V lookup: CDR1 SNHLY, CDR2 FYNNEI. The CDR3 DNA follows: TGTGCCAGCAGTTTCAGCCCATGGGACAGTCTAAATCAGCCCCAGCATTTT. Translation: CASSFSPWDSLNQPQHF.

The table lists this clonotype with a few counts. The rearrangement joins TRBV5-8 to TRBJ2-2; D is possibly TRBD2 (6 bases). Germline V gene lookup returns CDR1 SGHTS and CDR2 YDEGEE. V was clipped by 6 bases and J by 7 bases, with 22 bases between them. This CDR3 is built from 16 residues. The DNA of the CDR3 is TGTGCCAGCAAACCGGACCGAACTAGCTTCGGCGGGGAGCTGTTTTTT. It specifies CASKPDRTSFGGELFF.

The chain joins TRBV2 to TRBJ1-2; D is possibly TRBD1 (6 bases). CDR1 SNHLY and CDR2 FYNNEI come from the germline V gene. The CDR3 length is 14 residues. The V end lost 4 bases, the J end lost 2 bases, and 11 bases lay between the germline ends. The CDR3 DNA follows: TGTGCCAGCAGTGGGACAGCGGGGAACTATGGCTACACCTTC. It codes for CASSGTAGNYGYTF.

The sample holds many counts of this clonotype. This sequence joins TRBV7-8 and TRBJ1-5; D perhaps matches TRBD1 (5 bases). Germline V gene sequence: CDR1 SGHVS, CDR2 FQNEAQ. The V and J ends lost 3 bases and 4 bases respectively, with 10 bases between them. The CDR3 is 14 amino acids. In nucleotides, the CDR3 is TGTGCCAGCAGCTTTTCGACAGTAAATCAGCCCCAGCATTTT. This encodes CASSFSTVNQPQHF.

A few counts support this clonotype. V usage is TRBV9 and J usage is TRBJ2-3; weak D call: TRBD1 (5 bases). CDR3 length: 14 amino acids. The V gene's germline CDR1 is SGDLS and CDR2 YYNGEE. V gave up 4 bases and J gave up 2 bases, with 11 bases separating them. The CDR3 region has the DNA TGTGCCAGCAGCAGGGGCAGACTCACAGATACGCAGTATTTT. Translated, it gives CASSRGRLTDTQYF.

This clonotype was counted many times. The rearrangement joins TRBV12-3 or TRBV12-4 to TRBJ1-2; no definite D call. The CDR3 is 12 residues long. Between the trimmed V and J ends, which lost 3 bases and 4 bases, there was a span of 6 bases. CDR3 sequence (DNA): TGTGCCAGCAGTTTTGGGCTCTATGGCTACACCTTC. Its protein product is CASSFGLYGYTF.

This clonotype was found many times. This chain links TRBV3-1 with TRBJ2-1, with D possibly called TRBD1 or TRBD2 (6 bases each). Germline CDR1 is LGHDT and CDR2 is YNNKEL (reference sequence). This CDR3 is built from 15 residues. Trimming left V 0 bases short and J 5 bases short, with 11 bases between. This CDR3 reads CASSQDLGGNNEQFF. CDR3 nucleotides: TGTGCCAGCAGCCAAGATCTCGGGGGCAACAATGAGCAGTTCTTC.

This clonotype was recorded a few times. V usage is TRBV7-3 and J usage is TRBJ2-5; 7 bases map to TRBD1. There are 12 residues in the CDR3. CDR1 is SGHTA and CDR2 is FQGTGA in the germline V gene. The V and J ends lost 4 bases and 13 bases, in that order; junction bases with no gene match: 9. This CDR3 is CASSYAGGPRYF. The CDR3 DNA reads TGTGCCAGCAGCTACGCAGGGGGACCAAGGTACTTC.

This clonotype occurred a few times. The chain couples TRBV28 to TRBJ1-4; D unclear. CDR1 is MDHEN and CDR2 is SYDVKM in the germline V gene. This CDR3 comprises 12 residues. Trimming left V 6 bases short and J 13 bases short, with 15 bases between. The CDR3 DNA sequence: TGTGCCAGCAGCATCCCCCGAGGGCGACTGTTTTTT. Its protein is CASSIPRGRLFF.

The chain has TRBV18 and TRBJ2-1; TRBD2 aligns across 9 bases. Germline V gives CDR1 KGHSH, CDR2 LQKENI. V shed 5 bases, J shed 9 bases, and the junction held 14 bases outside the gene matches. The CDR3 loop spans 16 amino acids. The CDR3 nucleotides read TGTGCCAGCTCATCAAGACCAGCGGGGGGTAAGGGTGAGCAGTTCTTC. Amino acids: CASSSRPAGGKGEQFF.

This clonotype was detected many times. This CDR3 reads CAGSTGYQETQYF. The CDR3 nucleotides read TGTGCCGGATCAACAGGGTACCAAGAGACCCAGTACTTC. The chain joins TRBV30 to TRBJ2-5, with TRBD1 as a possible D gene (6 bases). The CDR3 contains 13 residues. The germline gives CDR1 GTSNPN, CDR2 SVGIG (reference sequence). Deletions cut 8 bases from V and 0 bases from J, with 13 bases between.

This clonotype was observed many times. CDR3 sequence reads: CSARDVGNTEAFF. CDR3 DNA: TGCAGTGCTAGAGATGTCGGGAACACTGAAGCTTTCTTT. The genes are TRBV20-1 and TRBJ1-1; no clear D. The germline CDR1 and CDR2 sequences are DFQATT and SNEGSKA (reference sequence). V lost 0 bases to trimming and J lost 1 base, with 6 bases between them. The CDR3 has 13 amino acids.

The chain joins TRBV7-2 to TRBJ2-3; D may correspond to TRBD1 or TRBD2 (5 bases each). V gave up 3 bases and J gave up 0 bases, with 10 bases separating them. CDR3 length: 15 amino acids. Germline CDR1 SGHTA, CDR2 FQGNSA. CDR3 bases: TGTGCCAGCAGCTTCGGGGACCCGAGCACAGATACGCAGTATTTT. It specifies CASSFGDPSTDTQYF.

Comment on this clonotype: The junction departs from the called germline gene at one end, perhaps through a read error. CDR3 nucleotides: TGTGCCAGCTCACCCCTCGACAGCTCCTACGGGCAGTACTTC. Amino acid sequence: CASSPLDSSYGQYF. The rearrangement joins TRBV18 to TRBJ2-7; perhaps TRBD1 as D (5 bases). CDR1 is KGHSH, CDR2 LQKENI, per germline. The CDR3 is 14 amino acids.

The chain links TRBV9 to TRBJ2-7; D uncertain. This CDR3 has 11 amino acids. From germline, CDR1 is SGDLS and CDR2 YYNGEE. V was cut by 2 bases and J by 5 bases, with 5 bases left in between. Written as DNA, the CDR3 is TGTGCCAGCAGCGTCGGCCACGAGCAGTACTTC. The encoded protein is CASSVGHEQYF.

This clonotype has at least ten counts. The chain uses TRBV7-2 and TRBJ2-3, with 11 positions matching TRBD2. The CDR3 is made up of 16 amino acids. Germline V gene data show CDR1 as SGHTA and CDR2 as FQGNSA. The ends lost 5 bases at V and 2 bases at J; junction bases unmatched: 6. CDR3 loop: CASSPLLAGATDTQYF. For the CDR3, the DNA is TGTGCCAGCAGCCCACTACTAGCGGGAGCCACAGATACGCAGTATTTT.

This clonotype was observed at least ten times. This sequence joins TRBV29-1 and TRBJ1-1; 8 bases fit TRBD1. V dropped 5 bases and J dropped 1; count of bases not matched to a gene: 6. The germline V gene has CDR1 SQVTM and CDR2 ANQGSEA. The CDR3 loop spans 14 amino acids. The CDR3 reads CSVRAGGANTEAFF. The CDR3 DNA follows: TGCAGCGTTAGGGCAGGGGGCGCGAACACTGAAGCTTTCTTT.

CDR3 residues: CASSLSLSVGAMNTEAFF. The CDR3 DNA reads TGTGCCAGCAGCTTAAGTCTGTCGGTAGGTGCGATGAACACTGAAGCTTTCTTT. The chain has TRBV11-1 and TRBJ1-1; D ambiguous. With 2 bases removed from V and 0 bases from J, the gap between germline ends came to 19 bases. Germline CDR1 reads SGHAT; CDR2 reads FQDESV (reference sequence). This CDR3 comprises 18 residues.